The clone carrying this TCR beta chain has a handful of counts. The germline V gene encodes CDR1 MDHEN and CDR2 SYDVKM. The CDR3 spans 15 residues. The J segment lost 0 bases and the V segment lost 6 bases, leaving 7 bases of the junction unmatched. Noted time point: patch test 1, 2 weeks after DPC sensitization. Sample treatment: therapeutic diphenylcyclopropenone sensitization with weekly scalp DPC. Ahead of each patch test application, blood was drawn. This sample is part of a study of human T cells and chemical hapten exposure. TCRdb reanalysed the RACE reads using MiXCR and keeps one entry per CDR3 protein. The sample holds over 65,000 distinct CDR3 sequences; roughly a tenth are singletons and the top ten take around 4.2%.

The chain recombines TRBV28 with TRBJ2-7; 8 nucleotides align to TRBD2. The TCR originated in a woman aged 50 to 60 with alopecia areata. Some clones in this sample may be carry-over from other donors' samples. The sequencing used whole blood, collected in connection with sensitization to the hapten diphenylcyclopropenone (DPC). CDR3 nucleotide sequence: TGTGCCAGCAGCCGCGGGGGGATAAGCTCCTACGAGCAGTACTTC. It is translated as CASSRGGISSYEQYF. Full variable domain (rest looked up from reference TRBV28 and TRBJ2-7): DVKVTQSSRYLVKRTGEKVFLECVQDMDHENMFWYRQDPGLGLRLIYFSYDVKMKEKGDIPEGYSVSREKKERFSLILESASTNQTSMYLCASSRGGISSYEQYFGPGTRLTVT.